The clone carrying this TCR beta chain was detected many times. Its specificity is unknown. The data stem from a study of cytomegalovirus exposure and HLA in healthy donors. Study-level results: TRBV6-2, TRBV6-3 and some other V segments were unresolvable in 87-base-pair reads.

The germline V gene encodes CDR1 SGHNT and CDR2 YYREEE (reference sequence). The CDR3 contains 14 residues. Trimming cost V 2 bases and J 9 bases, with 18 bases left between them. Use of 60 Vbeta and 13 Jbeta primers characterized the PCR. The repertoire was sequenced with immunoSEQ multiplex PCR; TCRdb's copy has only in-frame clones and lacks some. This sample carries 250,000 to 350,000 clones, roughly 89% of them seen once, and the ten largest clones take 3% to 4%. The rearrangement uses TRBV5-4 and TRBJ2-7, with a tentative D call TRBD2 (5 bases). The sequence was obtained from a man in his forties in good health and CMV-seropositive. Specimen: PBMCs. CDR3: CASSFQVQPGSQYF. The CDR3 nucleotides are TGTGCCAGCAGCTTCCAGGTCCAACCGGGATCGCAGTACTTC.